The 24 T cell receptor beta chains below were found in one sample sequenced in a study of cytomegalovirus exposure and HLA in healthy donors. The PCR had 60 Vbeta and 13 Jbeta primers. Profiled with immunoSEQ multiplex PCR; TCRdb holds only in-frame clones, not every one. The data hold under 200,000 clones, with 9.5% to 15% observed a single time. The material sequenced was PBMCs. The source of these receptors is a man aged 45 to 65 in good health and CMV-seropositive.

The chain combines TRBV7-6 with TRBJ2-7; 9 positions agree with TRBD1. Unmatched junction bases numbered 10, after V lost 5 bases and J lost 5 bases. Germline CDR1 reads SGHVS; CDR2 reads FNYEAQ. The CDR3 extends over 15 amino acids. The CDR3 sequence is CASSLGQGFVNEQYF. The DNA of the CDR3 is TGTGCCAGCAGCCTCGGACAGGGGTTTGTAAACGAGCAGTACTTC.

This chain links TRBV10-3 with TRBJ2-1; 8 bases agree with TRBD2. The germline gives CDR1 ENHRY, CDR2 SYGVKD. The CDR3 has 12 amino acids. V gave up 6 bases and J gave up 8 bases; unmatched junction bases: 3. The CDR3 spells CAISGGAHEQFF. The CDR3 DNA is TGTGCCATCAGCGGGGGGGCCCATGAGCAGTTCTTC.

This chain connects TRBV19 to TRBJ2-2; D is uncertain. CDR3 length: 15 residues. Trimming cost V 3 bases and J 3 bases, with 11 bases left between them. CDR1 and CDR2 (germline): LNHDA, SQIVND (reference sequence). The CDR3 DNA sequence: TGTGCCAGTAGTATGGGTACTACACACACCGGGGAGCTGTTTTTT. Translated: CASSMGTTHTGELFF.

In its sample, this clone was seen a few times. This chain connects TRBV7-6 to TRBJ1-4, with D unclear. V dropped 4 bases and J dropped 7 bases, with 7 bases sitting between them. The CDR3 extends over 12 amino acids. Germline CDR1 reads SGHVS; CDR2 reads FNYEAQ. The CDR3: CASSSLSEKLFF. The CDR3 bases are TGTGCCAGCAGCTCCCTCAGTGAAAAACTGTTTTTT.

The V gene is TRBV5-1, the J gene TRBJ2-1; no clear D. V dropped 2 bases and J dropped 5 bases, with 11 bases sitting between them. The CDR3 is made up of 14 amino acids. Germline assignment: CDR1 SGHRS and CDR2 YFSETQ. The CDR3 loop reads CASSLSPSNNEQFF. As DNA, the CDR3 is TGCGCCAGCAGCTTATCACCGAGCAACAATGAGCAGTTCTTC.

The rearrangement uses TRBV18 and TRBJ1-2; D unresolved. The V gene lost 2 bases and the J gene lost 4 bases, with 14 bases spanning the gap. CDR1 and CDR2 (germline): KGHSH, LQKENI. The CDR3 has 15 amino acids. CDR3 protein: CASSPRQLLSYGYTF. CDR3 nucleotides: TGTGCCAGCTCACCAAGACAACTCCTCTCCTATGGCTACACCTTC.

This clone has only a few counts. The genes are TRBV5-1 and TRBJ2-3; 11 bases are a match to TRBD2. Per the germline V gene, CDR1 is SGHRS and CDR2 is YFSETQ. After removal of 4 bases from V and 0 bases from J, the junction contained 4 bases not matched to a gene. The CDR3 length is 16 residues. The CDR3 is CASSEGLAESTDTQYF. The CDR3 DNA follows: TGCGCCAGCAGCGAGGGACTAGCGGAAAGCACAGATACGCAGTATTTT.

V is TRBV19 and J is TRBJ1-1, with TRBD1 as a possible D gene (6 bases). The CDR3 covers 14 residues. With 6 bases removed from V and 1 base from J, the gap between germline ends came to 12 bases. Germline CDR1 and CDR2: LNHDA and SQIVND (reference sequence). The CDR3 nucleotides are TGTGCCAGTAGCCGACAGGTCGAGAACACTGAAGCTTTCTTT. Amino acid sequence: CASSRQVENTEAFF. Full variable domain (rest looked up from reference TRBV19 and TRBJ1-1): DGGITQSPKYLFRKEGQNVTLSCEQNLNHDAMYWYRQDPGQGLRLIYYSQIVNDFQKGDIAEGYSVSREKKESFPLTVTSAQKNPTAFYLCASSRQVENTEAFFGQGTRLTVV.

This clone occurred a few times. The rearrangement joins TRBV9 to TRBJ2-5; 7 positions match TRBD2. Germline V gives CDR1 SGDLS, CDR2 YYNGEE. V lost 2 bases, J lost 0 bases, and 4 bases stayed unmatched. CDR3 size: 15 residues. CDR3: CASSVASGYQETQYF. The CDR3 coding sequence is TGTGCCAGCAGCGTTGCTAGCGGCTACCAAGAGACCCAGTACTTC.

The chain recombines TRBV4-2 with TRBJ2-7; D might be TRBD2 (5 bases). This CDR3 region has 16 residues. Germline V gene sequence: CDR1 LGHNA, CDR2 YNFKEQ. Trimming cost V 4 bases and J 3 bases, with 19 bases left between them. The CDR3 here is CASSPLGLGASYEQYF. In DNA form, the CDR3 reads TGTGCCAGCAGCCCTTTAGGACTCGGCGCAAGCTACGAGCAGTACTTC.

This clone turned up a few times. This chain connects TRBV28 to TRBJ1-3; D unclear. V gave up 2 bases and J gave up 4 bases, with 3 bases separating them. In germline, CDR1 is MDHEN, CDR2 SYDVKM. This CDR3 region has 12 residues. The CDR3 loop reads CASSLPGNTIYF. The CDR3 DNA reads TGTGCCAGCAGTTTACCAGGAAACACCATATATTTT.

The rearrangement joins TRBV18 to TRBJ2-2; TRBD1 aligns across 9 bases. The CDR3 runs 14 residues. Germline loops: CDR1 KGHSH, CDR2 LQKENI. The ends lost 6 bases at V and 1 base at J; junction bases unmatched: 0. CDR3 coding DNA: TGTGCCAGCTCGGGACAGGGGAACACCGGGGAGCTGTTTTTT. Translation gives CASSGQGNTGELFF.

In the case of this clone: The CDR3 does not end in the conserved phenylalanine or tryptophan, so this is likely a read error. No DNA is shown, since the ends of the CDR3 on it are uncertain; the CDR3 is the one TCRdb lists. The CDR3 spells CASSSPGTLNEKMFL. The chain couples TRBV6-5 to TRBJ1-4; the table calls TRBD1, which could not be checked here. The CDR3 is 15 residues long, ends included. The germline gives CDR1 MNHEY, CDR2 SVGAGI.

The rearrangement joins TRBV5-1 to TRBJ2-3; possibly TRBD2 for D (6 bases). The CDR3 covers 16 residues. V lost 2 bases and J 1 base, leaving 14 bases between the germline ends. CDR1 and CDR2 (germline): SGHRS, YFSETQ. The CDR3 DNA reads TGCGCCAGCAGCTTACTGACAACGGGGGGCACAGATACGCAGTATTTT. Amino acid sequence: CASSLLTTGGTDTQYF.

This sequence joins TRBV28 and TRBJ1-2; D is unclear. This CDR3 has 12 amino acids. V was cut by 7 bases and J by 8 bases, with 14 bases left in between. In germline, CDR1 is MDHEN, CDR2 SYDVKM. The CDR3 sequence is CASNSGGVGYTF. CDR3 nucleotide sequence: TGTGCCAGCAACTCTGGCGGGGTGGGCTACACCTTC.

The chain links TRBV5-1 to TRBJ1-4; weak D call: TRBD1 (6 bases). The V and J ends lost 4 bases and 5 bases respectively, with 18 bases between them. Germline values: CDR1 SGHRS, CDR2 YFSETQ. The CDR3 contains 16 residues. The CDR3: CASSRNLGHENEKLFF. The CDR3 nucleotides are TGCGCCAGCAGCCGCAACTTGGGACACGAGAATGAAAAACTGTTTTTT.

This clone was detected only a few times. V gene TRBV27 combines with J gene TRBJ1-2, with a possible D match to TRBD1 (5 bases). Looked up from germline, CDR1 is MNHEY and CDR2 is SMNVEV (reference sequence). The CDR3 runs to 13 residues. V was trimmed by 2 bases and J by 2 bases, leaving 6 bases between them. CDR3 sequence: CASSLRGNYGYTF. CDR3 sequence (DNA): TGTGCCAGCAGTTTAAGGGGAAACTATGGCTACACCTTC.

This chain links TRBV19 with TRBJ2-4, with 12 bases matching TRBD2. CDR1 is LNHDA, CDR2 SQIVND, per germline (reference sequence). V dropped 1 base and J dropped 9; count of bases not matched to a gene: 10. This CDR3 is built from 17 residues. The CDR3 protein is CASSIGRLAGGPGIQYF. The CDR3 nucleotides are TGTGCCAGTAGTATAGGGCGGCTAGCGGGGGGGCCTGGCATTCAGTACTTC.

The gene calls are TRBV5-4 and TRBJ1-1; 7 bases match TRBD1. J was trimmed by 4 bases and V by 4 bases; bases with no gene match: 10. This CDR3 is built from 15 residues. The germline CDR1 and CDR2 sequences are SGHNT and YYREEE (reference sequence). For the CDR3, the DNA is TGTGCCAGCAGCCCAAAAATTCAGGGGGGCACTGAAGCTTTCTTT. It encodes CASSPKIQGGTEAFF.

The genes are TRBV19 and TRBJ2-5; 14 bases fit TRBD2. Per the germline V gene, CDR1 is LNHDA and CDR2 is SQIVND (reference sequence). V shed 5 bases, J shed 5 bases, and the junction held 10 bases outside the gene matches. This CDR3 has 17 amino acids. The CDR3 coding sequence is TGTGCCAGTAGTCCGGGACTAGCGGGGGCCCAGGTGGAGACCCAGTACTTC. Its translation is CASSPGLAGAQVETQYF.

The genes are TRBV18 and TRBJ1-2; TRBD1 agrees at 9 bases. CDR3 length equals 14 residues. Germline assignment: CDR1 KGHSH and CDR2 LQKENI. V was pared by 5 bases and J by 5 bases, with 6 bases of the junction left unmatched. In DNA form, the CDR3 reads TGTGCCAGCTCAGGCGGGACAGGGATTTATGGCTACACCTTC. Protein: CASSGGTGIYGYTF.

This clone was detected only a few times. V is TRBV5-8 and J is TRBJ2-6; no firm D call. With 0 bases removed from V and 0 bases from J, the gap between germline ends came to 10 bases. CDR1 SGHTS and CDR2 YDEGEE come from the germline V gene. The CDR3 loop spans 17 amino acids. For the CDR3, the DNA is TGTGCCAGCAGCTTGGGGATGTGGAGCTCTGGGGCCAACGTCCTGACTTTC. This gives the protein CASSLGMWSSGANVLTF.

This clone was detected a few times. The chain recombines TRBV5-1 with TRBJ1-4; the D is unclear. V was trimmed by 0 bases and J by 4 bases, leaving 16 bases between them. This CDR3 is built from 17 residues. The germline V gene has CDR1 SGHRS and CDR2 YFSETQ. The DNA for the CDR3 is TGCGCCAGCAGCTTGGGCCCGACGGGATCCTATAATGAAAAACTGTTTTTT. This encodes CASSLGPTGSYNEKLFF.

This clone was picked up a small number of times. CDR3 bases: TGTGCCAGCAGCCAAGACAGGGCCCCCCTCCACTTT. As protein: CASSQDRAPLHF. The V gene is TRBV7-2, the J gene TRBJ1-6; 7 bases agree with TRBD1. Germline CDR1 is SGHTA and CDR2 is FQGNSA. The CDR3 extends over 12 amino acids. The trim removed 5 bases at V and 13 bases at J, leaving 5 bases unmatched.